The subject of this entry is one TCR beta chain. Before they entered the study, exposed participants had met a COVID-19 case within 2 weeks. Measured with immunoSEQ multiplex PCR; TCRdb has only the in-frame clones, and not every one. This table has about 430,000 clones, approximately 91% appearing once. The sample originates from a study of blood T cell repertoires in COVID-19. Germline V gene data show CDR1 as KGHSH and CDR2 as LQKENI. This CDR3 spans 13 amino acids. V was cut by 6 bases and J by 0 bases, with 8 bases left in between. This chain joins TRBV18 and TRBJ1-1; D unclear. This TCR came from a woman under 30 who had been exposed to COVID-19. Sequencing was carried out using PBMCs or T cells enriched from blood (not recorded which). CDR3 amino acids: CASSRGMNTEAFF. For the CDR3, the DNA is TGTGCCAGCTCCCGGGGAATGAACACTGAAGCTTTCTTT.